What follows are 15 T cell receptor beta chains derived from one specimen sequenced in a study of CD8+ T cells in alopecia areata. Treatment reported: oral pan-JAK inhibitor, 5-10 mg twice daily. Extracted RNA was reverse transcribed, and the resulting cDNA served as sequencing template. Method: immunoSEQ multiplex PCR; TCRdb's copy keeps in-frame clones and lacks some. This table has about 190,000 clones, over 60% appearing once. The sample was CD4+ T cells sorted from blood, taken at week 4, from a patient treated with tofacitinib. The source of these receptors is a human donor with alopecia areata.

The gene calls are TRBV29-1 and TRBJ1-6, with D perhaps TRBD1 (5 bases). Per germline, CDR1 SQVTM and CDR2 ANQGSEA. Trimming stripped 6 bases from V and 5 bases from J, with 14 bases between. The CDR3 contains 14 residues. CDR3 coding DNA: TGCAGCGTAGGGGTAAGATTCCATAATTCACCCCTCCACTTT. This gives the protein CSVGVRFHNSPLHF.

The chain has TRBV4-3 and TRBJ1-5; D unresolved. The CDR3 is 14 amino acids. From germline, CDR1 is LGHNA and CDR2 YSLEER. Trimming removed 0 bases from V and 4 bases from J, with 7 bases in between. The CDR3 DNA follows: TGCGCCAGCAGCCAAGATCACGGGAATCAGCCCCAGCATTTT. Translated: CASSQDHGNQPQHF.

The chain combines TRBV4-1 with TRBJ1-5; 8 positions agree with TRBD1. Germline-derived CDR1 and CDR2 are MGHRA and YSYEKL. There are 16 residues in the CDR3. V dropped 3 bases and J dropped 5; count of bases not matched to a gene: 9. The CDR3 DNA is TGCGCCAGCAGCCAGATAGGGAACAGGGGGTATCAGCCCCAGCATTTT. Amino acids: CASSQIGNRGYQPQHF.

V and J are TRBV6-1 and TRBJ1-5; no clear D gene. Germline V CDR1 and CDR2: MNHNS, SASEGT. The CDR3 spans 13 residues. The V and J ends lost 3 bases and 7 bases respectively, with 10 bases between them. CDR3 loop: CASSEFGKQPQHF. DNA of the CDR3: TGTGCCAGCAGTGAGTTTGGAAAACAGCCCCAGCATTTT.

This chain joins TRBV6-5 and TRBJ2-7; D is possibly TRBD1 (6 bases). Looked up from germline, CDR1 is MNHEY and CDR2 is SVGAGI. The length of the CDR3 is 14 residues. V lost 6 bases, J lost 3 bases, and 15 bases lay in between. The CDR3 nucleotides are TGTGCCAGCAGCTCCGGACAGCGACTCTACGAGCAGTACTTC. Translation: CASSSGQRLYEQYF.

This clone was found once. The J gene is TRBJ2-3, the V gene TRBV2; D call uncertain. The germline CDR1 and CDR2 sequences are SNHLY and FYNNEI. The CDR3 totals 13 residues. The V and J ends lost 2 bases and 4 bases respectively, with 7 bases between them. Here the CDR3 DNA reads TGTGCCAGCAGTGAAATGCGTGCAGATACGCAGTATTTT. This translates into CASSEMRADTQYF. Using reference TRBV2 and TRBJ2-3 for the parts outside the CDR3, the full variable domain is EPEVTQTPSHQVTQMGQEVILRCVPISNHLYFYWYRQILGQKVEFLVSFYNNEISEKSEIFDDQFSVERPDGSNFTLKIRSTKLEDSAMYFCASSEMRADTQYFGPGTRLTVL.

The CDR3: CASSSRTSGGTDTQYF. The CDR3 DNA sequence: TGTGCCAGCAGCTCTCGGACTAGCGGGGGCACAGATACGCAGTATTTT. The rearrangement links TRBV13 to TRBJ2-3, with TRBD2 matching over 12 bases. V was clipped by 4 bases and J by 1 base; unmatched bases: 3. This CDR3 has 16 amino acids. Germline V lookup: CDR1 PRHDT, CDR2 FYEKMQ (reference sequence).

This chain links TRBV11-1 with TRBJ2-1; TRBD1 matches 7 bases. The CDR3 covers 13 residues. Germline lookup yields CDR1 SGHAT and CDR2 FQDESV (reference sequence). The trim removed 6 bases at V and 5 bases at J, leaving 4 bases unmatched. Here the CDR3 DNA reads TGTGCCAGCAGGGGGACAGCAAACAATGAGCAGTTCTTC. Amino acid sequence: CASRGTANNEQFF.

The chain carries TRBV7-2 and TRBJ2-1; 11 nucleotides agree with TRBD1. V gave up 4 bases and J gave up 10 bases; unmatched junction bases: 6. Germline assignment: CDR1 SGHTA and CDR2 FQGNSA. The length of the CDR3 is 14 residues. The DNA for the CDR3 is TGTGCCAGCAGCTCGGACAGGGGGCCAGAGGAGCAGTTCTTC. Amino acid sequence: CASSSDRGPEEQFF.

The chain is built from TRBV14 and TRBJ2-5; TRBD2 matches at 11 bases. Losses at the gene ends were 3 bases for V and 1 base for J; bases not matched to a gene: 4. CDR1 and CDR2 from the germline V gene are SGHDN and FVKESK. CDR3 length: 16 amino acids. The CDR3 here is CASSHRTSGFQETQYF. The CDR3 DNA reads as TGTGCCAGCAGCCATCGGACTAGCGGGTTCCAAGAGACCCAGTACTTC.

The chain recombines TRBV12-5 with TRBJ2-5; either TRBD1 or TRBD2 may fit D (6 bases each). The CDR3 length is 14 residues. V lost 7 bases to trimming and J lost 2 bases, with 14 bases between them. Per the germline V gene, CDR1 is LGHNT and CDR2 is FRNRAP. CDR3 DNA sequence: TGTGCTAGTGACGGGGGCGATTTTCAAGAGACCCAGTACTTC. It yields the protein CASDGGDFQETQYF.

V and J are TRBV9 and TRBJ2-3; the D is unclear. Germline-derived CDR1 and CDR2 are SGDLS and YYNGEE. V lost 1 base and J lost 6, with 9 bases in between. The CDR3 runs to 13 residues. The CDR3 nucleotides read TGTGCCAGCAGCGTATGGGAAGGGGATACGCAGTATTTT. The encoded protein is CASSVWEGDTQYF.

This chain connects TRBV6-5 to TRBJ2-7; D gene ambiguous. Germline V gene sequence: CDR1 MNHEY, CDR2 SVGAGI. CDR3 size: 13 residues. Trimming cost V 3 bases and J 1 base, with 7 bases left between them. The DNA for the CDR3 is TGTGCCAGCAGTTATGCAGGTTCCTACGAGCAGTACTTC. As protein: CASSYAGSYEQYF.

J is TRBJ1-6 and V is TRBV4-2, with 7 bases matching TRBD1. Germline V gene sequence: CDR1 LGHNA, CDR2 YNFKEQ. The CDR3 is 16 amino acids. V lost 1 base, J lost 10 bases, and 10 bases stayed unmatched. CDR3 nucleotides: TGTGCCAGCAGCCAAGGAAGGGACAGTCCTTACTCACCCCTCCACTTT. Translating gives CASSQGRDSPYSPLHF.

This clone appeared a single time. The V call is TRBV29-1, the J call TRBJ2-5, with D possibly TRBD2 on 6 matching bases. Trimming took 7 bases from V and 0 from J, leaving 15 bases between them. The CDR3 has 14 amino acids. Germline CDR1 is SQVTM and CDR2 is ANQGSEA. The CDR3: CSAQGGTYQETQYF. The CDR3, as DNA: TGCAGCGCTCAGGGCGGGACGTACCAAGAGACCCAGTACTTC. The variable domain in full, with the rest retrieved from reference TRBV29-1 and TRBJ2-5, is SAVISQKPSRDICQRGTSLTIQCQVDSQVTMMFWYRQQPGQSLTLIATANQGSEATYESGFVIDKFPISRPNLTFSTLTVSNMSPEDSSIYLCSAQGGTYQETQYFGPGTRLLVL.